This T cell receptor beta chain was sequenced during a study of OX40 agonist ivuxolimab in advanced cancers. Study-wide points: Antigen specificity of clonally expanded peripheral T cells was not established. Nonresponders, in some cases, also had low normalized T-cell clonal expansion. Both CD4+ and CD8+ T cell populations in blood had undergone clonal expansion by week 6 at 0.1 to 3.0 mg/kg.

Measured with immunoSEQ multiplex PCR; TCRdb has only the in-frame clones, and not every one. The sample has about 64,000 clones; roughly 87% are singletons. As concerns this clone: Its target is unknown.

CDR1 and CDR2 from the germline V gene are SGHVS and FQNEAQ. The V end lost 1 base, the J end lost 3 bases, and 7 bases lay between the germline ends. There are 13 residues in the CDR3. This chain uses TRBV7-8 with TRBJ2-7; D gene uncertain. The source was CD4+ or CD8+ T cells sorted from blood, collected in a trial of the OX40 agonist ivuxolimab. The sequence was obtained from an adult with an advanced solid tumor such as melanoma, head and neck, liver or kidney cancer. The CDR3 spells CASSLEQNYEQYF. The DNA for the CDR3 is TGTGCCAGCAGCTTAGAACAAAACTACGAGCAGTACTTC. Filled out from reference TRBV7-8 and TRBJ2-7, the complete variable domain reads GAGVSQSPRYKVAKRGQDVALRCDPISGHVSLFWYQQALGQGPEFLTYFQNEAQLDKSGLPSDRFFAERPEGSVSTLKIQRTQQEDSAVYLCASSLEQNYEQYFGPGTRLTVT.